These 16 T cell receptor beta chains were all obtained from the same sample, sequenced in a study of T cells in Graves' hyperthyroidism and ophthalmopathy. TCR beta CDR3 regions were amplified from RNA transcripts. First-round RT-PCR targeting the TCR CDR3 was performed with the HTBI primer set. TCRdb re-analysed the multiplex PCR reads in MiXCR, keeping a single row per CDR3 protein. Of 490,000 or so distinct CDR3 sequences in the sample, 20% to 25% were seen once. Sequenced sample: blood. These receptors were collected from a woman between 65 and 79 years old with Graves' ophthalmopathy.

V usage is TRBV30 and J usage is TRBJ1-4, with a tentative D call TRBD1 (5 bases). Deletions cut 1 base from V and 7 bases from J, with 13 bases between. Germline values: CDR1 GTSNPN, CDR2 SVGIG (reference sequence). CDR3 size: 14 residues. The CDR3 here is CAWSGGGGTEKLFF. Written as DNA, the CDR3 is TGTGCCTGGAGTGGTGGCGGCGGGACTGAAAAACTGTTTTTT.

This clonotype showed up just a few times. The chain employs TRBV6-2 or TRBV6-3 and TRBJ2-1; 13 bases map to TRBD2. CDR3 length: 15 amino acids. V lost 5 bases and J lost 5; bases outside the gene matches: 3. CDR1 MNHEY and CDR2 SVGEGT come from the germline V gene. CDR3 residues: CASSTSGRAHNEQFF. The CDR3 coding sequence is TGTGCCAGCAGTACTAGCGGGAGGGCCCACAATGAGCAGTTCTTC.

This clonotype was counted between two and nine times. The chain employs TRBV2 and TRBJ1-6; unclear D gene. This CDR3 contains 14 residues. CDR1 is SNHLY and CDR2 is FYNNEI in the germline V gene. The V gene lost 1 base and the J gene lost 9 bases, with 10 bases spanning the gap. In DNA form, the CDR3 reads TGTGCCAGCAGTGAAGGGGGTATGGTTTCACCCCTCCACTTT. Translation: CASSEGGMVSPLHF.

This chain joins TRBV5-1 and TRBJ2-1; D may be TRBD1 (6 bases). Germline loops: CDR1 SGHRS, CDR2 YFSETQ. V shed 0 bases and J shed 8 bases, with 18 bases lying between them. CDR3 length: 16 residues. The CDR3 here is CASSLGPGQLRDEQFF. The CDR3 region has the DNA TGCGCCAGCAGCTTGGGGCCGGGACAACTAAGGGATGAGCAGTTCTTC.

The V call is TRBV10-3, the J call TRBJ2-7; TRBD2 agrees at 9 bases. Germline loops: CDR1 ENHRY, CDR2 SYGVKD. The CDR3 length is 17 residues. With 10 bases clipped from V and 4 bases from J, the junction kept 20 bases outside the gene matches. CDR3 protein: CATAGTSPTPSIYEQYF. The CDR3 bases are TGTGCCACGGCCGGGACTAGCCCCACGCCTTCGATTTACGAGCAGTACTTC.

In this sample, this clonotype turned up many times. The chain is built from TRBV28 and TRBJ1-1, with D unresolved. The V end lost 5 bases, the J end lost 1 base, and 11 bases lay between the germline ends. The CDR3 has 14 amino acids. CDR1 MDHEN and CDR2 SYDVKM come from the germline V gene. The CDR3: CASSPPWGNTEAFF. CDR3 in DNA: TGTGCCAGCAGTCCCCCTTGGGGGAACACTGAAGCTTTCTTT.

This clonotype has more than one count but fewer than ten. The J gene is TRBJ1-1, the V gene TRBV18; D call uncertain. This CDR3 spans 12 amino acids. Between the trimmed V and J ends, which lost 1 base and 5 bases, there was a span of 5 bases. The germline V gene has CDR1 KGHSH and CDR2 LQKENI. Here the CDR3 reads CASSPLETEAFF. DNA for the CDR3: TGTGCCAGCTCACCACTGGAAACTGAAGCTTTCTTT.

To note about this clonotype: A much larger clone sits a single nucleotide away, making a read error possible. The CDR3: CANGLEGFADTQYF. The CDR3 nucleotides are TGTGCTAATGGTTTAGAGGGTTTCGCAGATACGCAGTATTTT. The rearrangement joins TRBV12-5 to TRBJ2-3; tentative D call: TRBD2 (5 bases). The CDR3 is 14 residues long. Germline values: CDR1 LGHNT, CDR2 FRNRAP. Using reference TRBV12-5 and TRBJ2-3 for the parts outside the CDR3, the full variable domain is DARVTQTPRHKVTEMGQEVTMRCQPILGHNTVFWYRQTMMQGLELLAYFRNRAPLDDSGMPKDRFSAEMPDATLATLKIQPSEPRDSAVYFCANGLEGFADTQYFGPGTRLTVL.

The table lists this clonotype with a few counts. The chain carries TRBV5-1 and TRBJ2-3, with 8 bases identical to TRBD2. The CDR3 extends over 17 amino acids. In germline, CDR1 is SGHRS, CDR2 YFSETQ. Trimming cost V 0 bases and J 0 bases; bases outside gene matches: 6. CDR3 amino acids: CASSLASTSGSTDTQYF. Here the CDR3 DNA reads TGCGCCAGCAGCTTGGCCTCAACTAGCGGAAGCACAGATACGCAGTATTTT.

V and J are TRBV5-1 and TRBJ2-7, with 9 positions matching TRBD2. V was pared by 5 bases and J by 1 base, with 7 bases of the junction left unmatched. CDR1 and CDR2 from the germline V gene are SGHRS and YFSETQ. The CDR3 runs 15 residues. The CDR3 loop reads CASSQTSGISYEQYF. The CDR3, as DNA: TGCGCCAGCAGTCAGACTAGCGGTATTTCCTACGAGCAGTACTTC.

In this sample, this clonotype turned up many times. The rearrangement links TRBV7-9 to TRBJ2-1; D ambiguous. CDR3 length equals 11 residues. CDR1 and CDR2 from the germline V gene are SEHNR and FQNEAQ (reference sequence). Trimming removed 8 bases from V and 8 bases from J, with 10 bases in between. The CDR3 protein is CASQPIHEQFF. CDR3 coding DNA: TGTGCCAGCCAACCGATACATGAGCAGTTCTTC.

The genes are TRBV6-6 and TRBJ2-3; 7 nucleotides match TRBD1. Looked up from germline, CDR1 is MNHNY and CDR2 is SVGAGI (reference sequence). The CDR3 totals 19 residues. Trimming at V came to 0 bases and at J to 0 bases, leaving 12 bases not matched to a gene. CDR3 coding DNA: TGTGCCAGCAGTTACTCGACAGGGAATCTAGTCACTAGCACAGATACGCAGTATTTT. Translation: CASSYSTGNLVTSTDTQYF.

The sample holds one count of this clonotype. J is TRBJ1-1 and V is TRBV12-5, with unresolved D. The V gene lost 1 base and the J gene lost 7 bases, with 7 bases spanning the gap. CDR3 length: 12 amino acids. Per germline, CDR1 LGHNT and CDR2 FRNRAP. The chain's CDR3 is CASGLGHFEAFF. In DNA form, the CDR3 reads TGTGCTAGTGGTTTGGGACATTTTGAAGCTTTCTTT.

The V gene is TRBV20-1, the J gene TRBJ2-5; possibly TRBD2 for D (6 bases). Germline CDR1 and CDR2: DFQATT and SNEGSKA (reference sequence). CDR3 length: 11 amino acids. The ends were cut back, 4 bases at V and 10 bases at J, with 13 bases in the middle. CDR3 nucleotides: TGCAGTGCTAAGGGCGGGACCTTCCAGTACTTC. It codes for CSAKGGTFQYF.

This clonotype was recorded at least ten times. The chain uses TRBV2 and TRBJ1-5, with D tentatively TRBD1 (6 bases). V was trimmed by 3 bases and J by 2 bases, leaving 11 bases between them. The CDR3 has 15 amino acids. The V gene's germline CDR1 is SNHLY and CDR2 FYNNEI. The CDR3 DNA sequence: TGTGCCAGCAGTGAGTTGGGGGGCGGCAATCAGCCCCAGCATTTT. Its protein is CASSELGGGNQPQHF.

This clonotype has a handful of counts. The chain is built from TRBV5-8 and TRBJ2-3; D uncertain. The CDR3 loop spans 16 amino acids. Germline CDR1 SGHTS, CDR2 YDEGEE. V gave up 4 bases and J gave up 0 bases, with 15 bases separating them. This CDR3 reads CASSQILSSSTDTQYF. CDR3 DNA: TGTGCCAGCAGCCAGATATTAAGTTCTAGCACAGATACGCAGTATTTT.